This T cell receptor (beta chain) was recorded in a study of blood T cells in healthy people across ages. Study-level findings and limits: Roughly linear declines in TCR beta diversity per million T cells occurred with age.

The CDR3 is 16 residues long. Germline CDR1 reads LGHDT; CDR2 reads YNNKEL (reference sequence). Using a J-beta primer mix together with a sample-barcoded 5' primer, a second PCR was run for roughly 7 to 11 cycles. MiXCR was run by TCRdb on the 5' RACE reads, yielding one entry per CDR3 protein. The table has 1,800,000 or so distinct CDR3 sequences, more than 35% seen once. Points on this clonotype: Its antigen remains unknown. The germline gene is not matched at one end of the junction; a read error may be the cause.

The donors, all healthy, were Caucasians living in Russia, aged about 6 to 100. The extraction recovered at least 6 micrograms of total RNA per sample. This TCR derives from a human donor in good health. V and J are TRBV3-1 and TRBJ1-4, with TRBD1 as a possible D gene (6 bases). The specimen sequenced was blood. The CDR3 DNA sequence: TGTGCCAGCAGCCAAGATGAAGTGAGGGGGAATGAGAAACTGTTTTTT. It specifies CASSQDEVRGNEKLFF.